This record looks at one TCR beta chain sequence and its context. Its antigen remains unidentified. Per-base quality was not reported, and no clone a single base away is much larger than it. The data are from a study of identical twins (TCRdb year 2016). Describing the broader study: TCR alpha and beta repertoires from monozygotic twins, unrelated adults of various ages and cord blood were deep-sequenced to test whether fetal clonotypes persist. Replicate twin experiments were performed at different times using different library preparation protocols to rule out contamination.

Library generation was performed with 5' RACE. The instrument given in TCRdb is Illumina HiSeq 2000. A universal primer binding site was introduced by template switching, and a unique molecular identifier was present in the final cDNA, enabling accurate counting of TCR cDNA molecules. First-strand cDNA for TCR alpha and beta chains was synthesized from specific primers in the conserved constant-segment region. To control for contamination, every cDNA library was double barcoded, receiving both a SMART-Mk sample barcode and Illumina barcodes. Two successive PCR steps introduced TruSeq adapter sequences along with Illumina sample barcodes. Sequencing of the TCR alpha and beta cDNA libraries was done on the Illumina HiSeq platform using custom primers. Under the source paper's analysis protocol: Unique molecular identifiers were extracted from raw reads with MiGEC, and CDR3 positions were determined with MiXCR. For each individual, recombination models were inferred using an EM algorithm with the repgenHMM and IGoR tools. The tcR package in R was used for shared clonotype analysis, with sharing normalized by the product of cloneset sizes. To study raw recombination without the effects of thymic and clonal selection, out-of-frame nonproductive sequences were analyzed. The public reads were reprocessed in TCRdb via fastp at Q25 and MiXCR, keeping in-frame beta chains. Rows are combined by CDR3 protein, so each entry shows the most common genes and DNA. In this record, the V and J calls reflect TCRdb's handling and not the investigators' own analysis. The table for this sample lists hundreds of thousands of distinct CDR3 sequences; more than 9% of them were counted only once. The ten largest clones represent about 1.5% of the sample.

The V end loses 0 bases and the J end loses 10 bases, and a stretch of 11 bases separates them. CDR1 and CDR2, looked up from the germline V gene, are LGHNT and FRNRAP. The CDR3, from cysteine to phenylalanine, totals 13 residues. The retained sequence is limited to the CDR3, 39 bases, with the frame set at the first base. What the research found in general, with its limitations: Compared with coincidental sharing between unrelated individuals, out-of-frame TCR alpha sequences shared between twins showed an excess of sequences with low generation probability. In monozygotic twins, out-of-frame TCR alpha sharing was systematically underestimated by recombination models, although the models agreed with sharing between unrelated individuals. Excess twin sharing in beta out-of-frame sequences was weaker because fewer shared sequences lowered the signal-to-noise ratio. Because the same donors could not be followed over many years, the conclusions depended on cross-sectional statistical analysis. Zero-insertion analyses could be partly confounded by invariant T cells such as MAIT and iNKT, though diverse VJ usage argued against such confounding for most clonotypes. Abundant cord blood beta clonotypes had fewer insertions, young adult naive repertoires showed a similar but weaker trend, and memory repertoires showed no such trend.

All donors were healthy Caucasians. Three pairs of female monozygotic twins, all aged roughly 18 to 29 years, made up the twin cohort. RNA for TCR libraries was isolated from peripheral blood mononuclear cells. These data are also associated with another study on yellow fever vaccine responses in identical twins. As the second publication notes: The T cell response to vaccination in identical twins was reported by the authors to appear partly convergent and partly personalized. Focusing on identical twins, the study followed the T cell clones that responded to the vaccine, and did so with precision.

This receptor was obtained from a woman aged 18-35 years in good health. The sequence joins TRBV12-5 to TRBJ2-3; the D call is possibly TRBD1 or TRBD2, each sharing 5 bases. The sample consisted of PBMCs. The DNA reads TGTGCTAGTGGTTTGGTATCGGGACCCCCGCAGTATTTT. Its protein reads: CASGLVSGPPQYF.